Below are 31 T cell receptor beta chains sequenced from a single sample in a study of T cell changes during pregnancy in multiple sclerosis. Generated by immunoSEQ multiplex PCR, the TCRdb table keeps only in-frame clones and is missing some. The sample holds tens of thousands of clones, 90% to 95% seen once. Material: CD8+ T cells from peripheral blood mononuclear cells, obtained before pregnancy. The receptor source for this set is a female donor with multiple sclerosis, enrolled in a pregnancy study.

The gene calls are TRBV9 and TRBJ2-2; no reliable D call. CDR3 size: 13 residues. The germline CDR1 and CDR2 sequences are SGDLS and YYNGEE. V lost 0 bases, J lost 6 bases, and 6 bases lay in between. CDR3 DNA sequence: TGTGCCAGCAGCGTAGGCGGCTCCGGGGAGCTGTTTTTT. Encoded protein: CASSVGGSGELFF.

This chain uses TRBV29-1 with TRBJ1-2; 11 bases align to TRBD1. There are 14 residues in the CDR3. Germline values: CDR1 SQVTM, CDR2 ANQGSEA. The V gene end was trimmed by 3 bases and the J gene end by 4 bases; junction bases not matched to a gene: 4. The CDR3 DNA is TGCAGCGTTGACCCCGGGACAGGGGGCTATGGCTACACCTTC. Its translation: CSVDPGTGGYGYTF.

This clone is a singleton in its sample. The chain employs TRBV27 and TRBJ1-6; weak D call: TRBD1 (6 bases). Germline loops: CDR1 MNHEY, CDR2 SMNVEV (reference sequence). The CDR3 is 14 amino acids. V lost 6 bases to trimming and J lost 7 bases, with 13 bases between them. Here the CDR3 DNA reads TGTGCCAGCAGCTCCGGGACACAGAATTCACCCCTCCACTTT. Protein product: CASSSGTQNSPLHF.

This clone was found a few times. The chain carries TRBV6-4 and TRBJ2-2, with a tentative D call TRBD1 (5 bases). V lost 3 bases, J lost 3 bases, and 5 bases lay in between. This CDR3 has 13 amino acids. CDR1 and CDR2 from the germline V gene are MRHNA and SNTAGT. CDR3 DNA: TGTGCCAGCAGTGAAGGGGACACCGGGGAGCTGTTTTTT. Residues: CASSEGDTGELFF.

This chain connects TRBV27 to TRBJ1-1, with 10 bases lining up with TRBD1. The trim removed 2 bases at V and 1 base at J, leaving 7 bases unmatched. Germline V gene sequence: CDR1 MNHEY, CDR2 SMNVEV (reference sequence). The CDR3 contains 17 residues. CDR3 DNA sequence: TGTGCCAGCAGTTTAGGGACAGGGGTTACAAGGAACACTGAAGCTTTCTTT. Its translation: CASSLGTGVTRNTEAFF.

The chain combines TRBV19 with TRBJ2-2, with TRBD1 matching over 7 bases. V was clipped by 5 bases and J by 0 bases; unmatched bases: 12. The germline V gene has CDR1 LNHDA and CDR2 SQIVND (reference sequence). The CDR3 has 18 residues. For the CDR3, the DNA is TGTGCCAGTAGTGGAGTATCGGGGCAGGGGGCGAACACCGGGGAGCTGTTTTTT. This encodes CASSGVSGQGANTGELFF.

This chain uses TRBV6-4 with TRBJ2-3, with D perhaps matching TRBD2 (5 bases). V was cut by 1 base and J by 4 bases, with 12 bases left in between. CDR1 is MRHNA and CDR2 is SNTAGT in the germline V gene. The CDR3 length is 15 residues. Here the CDR3 reads CASSDYAGESDTQYF. Here the CDR3 DNA reads TGTGCCAGCAGTGACTACGCCGGGGAATCAGATACGCAGTATTTT.

The rearrangement links TRBV19 to TRBJ1-1, with a tentative D call TRBD1 (5 bases). The CDR3 contains 16 residues. Germline V lookup: CDR1 LNHDA, CDR2 SQIVND (reference sequence). Trimming shortened V by 6 bases and J by 1 base, and 18 bases separated the two germline ends. The DNA for the CDR3 is TGTGCCAGTAGCCATCACACGGACGGACAGAACACTGAAGCTTTCTTT. This sequence encodes CASSHHTDGQNTEAFF.

The rearrangement uses TRBV9 and TRBJ1-1, with TRBD1 as a possible D gene (5 bases). Germline assignment: CDR1 SGDLS and CDR2 YYNGEE. The CDR3 extends over 15 amino acids. The V gene lost 2 bases and the J gene lost 2 bases, with 13 bases spanning the gap. This CDR3 reads CASSVDDSPNTEAFF. For the CDR3, the DNA is TGTGCCAGCAGCGTGGACGACAGTCCAAACACTGAAGCTTTCTTT.

J is TRBJ1-2 and V is TRBV29-1; D ambiguous. V lost 7 bases and J 4 bases, leaving 10 bases between the germline ends. The CDR3 has 11 amino acids. Germline V gene lookup returns CDR1 SQVTM and CDR2 ANQGSEA. The CDR3 DNA reads TGCAGCGCTGAGGCACCCTATGGCTACACCTTC. Translation gives CSAEAPYGYTF.

The chain combines TRBV9 with TRBJ2-3, with TRBD2 matching 8 bases. Trimming cost V 0 bases and J 1 base; bases outside gene matches: 10. Germline-derived CDR1 and CDR2 are SGDLS and YYNGEE. There are 18 residues in the CDR3. The CDR3 reads CASSVAGGGLKGTDTQYF. CDR3 DNA: TGTGCCAGCAGCGTAGCTGGCGGGGGGTTGAAGGGCACAGATACGCAGTATTTT.

The chain combines TRBV9 with TRBJ1-2, with 10 bases that match TRBD1. Germline V gene sequence: CDR1 SGDLS, CDR2 YYNGEE. V dropped 0 bases and J dropped 3; count of bases not matched to a gene: 5. The CDR3 has 16 amino acids. CDR3 sequence (DNA): TGTGCCAGCAGCGTAGAGGGGGACAGGGGCGACTATGGCTACACCTTC. It codes for CASSVEGDRGDYGYTF.

The chain recombines TRBV27 with TRBJ2-7, with 9 bases lining up with TRBD2. The V gene end was trimmed by 7 bases and the J gene end by 7 bases; junction bases not matched to a gene: 14. CDR1 is MNHEY and CDR2 is SMNVEV in the germline V gene (reference sequence). The CDR3 runs to 15 residues. The CDR3: CASTLTSGALGEQYF. The CDR3 bases are TGTGCCAGCACCTTGACTAGCGGTGCCCTCGGGGAGCAGTACTTC.

The rearrangement joins TRBV7-9 to TRBJ2-1, with 9 positions matching TRBD1. This CDR3 has 16 residues. Germline CDR1 and CDR2: SEHNR and FQNEAQ (reference sequence). The J segment lost 8 bases and the V segment lost 4 bases, leaving 12 bases of the junction unmatched. In nucleotides, the CDR3 is TGTGCCAGCAGCTCACCGGGACAGGGACCATGGGATGAGCAGTTCTTC. This codes for CASSSPGQGPWDEQFF. Supplemented by reference TRBV7-9 and TRBJ2-1, the full variable domain reads DTGVSQNPRHKITKRGQNVTFRCDPISEHNRLYWYRQTLGQGPEFLTYFQNEAQLEKSRLLSDRFSAERPKGSFSTLEIQRTEQGDSAMYLCASSSPGQGPWDEQFFGPGTRLTVL.

This chain joins TRBV9 and TRBJ2-3; 15 positions agree with TRBD2. The CDR3 consists of 19 residues. With V trimmed by 4 bases and J by 0 bases, 9 bases remained unmatched. CDR1 SGDLS and CDR2 YYNGEE come from the germline V gene. As DNA, the CDR3 is TGTGCCAGCAGCCCCGGGACTAGCGGGGGGACAACTAGCACAGATACGCAGTATTTT. It encodes CASSPGTSGGTTSTDTQYF.

Concerning this clone: An end of the junction does not agree with germline; a read error may underlie this. This chain connects TRBV27 to TRBJ1-2; 7 bases are shared with TRBD1. The CDR3 is 12 amino acids. CDR1 is MNHEY and CDR2 is SMNVEV in the germline V gene (reference sequence). CDR3 DNA sequence: TGTGCCAGCAGTCCCTCACTAAGGGGACAGAGCTTC. Protein sequence: CASSPSLRGQSF.

The V call is TRBV11-3, the J call TRBJ2-1; the match to TRBD2 covers 8 bases. In germline, CDR1 is SGHNT, CDR2 YENEEA. The CDR3 consists of 16 residues. With V trimmed by 1 base and J by 0 bases, 2 bases remained unmatched. The CDR3 nucleotides read TGTGCCAGCAGCTTAGCGGGGGGGAGCTCCTACAATGAGCAGTTCTTC. Its protein is CASSLAGGSSYNEQFF.

The chain recombines TRBV7-8 with TRBJ1-3, with D unclear. V gave up 1 base and J gave up 0 bases, with 7 bases separating them. CDR3 size: 15 residues. Germline V lookup: CDR1 SGHVS, CDR2 FQNEAQ. Written as DNA, the CDR3 is TGTGCCAGCAGCTTAGTGGCCAGCTCTGGAAACACCATATATTTT. Translation gives CASSLVASSGNTIYF.

J is TRBJ2-3 and V is TRBV29-1, with D perhaps TRBD2 (5 bases). The CDR3 runs to 13 residues. V was shortened by 7 bases and J by 5 bases, with 16 bases between the two germline ends. Germline lookup yields CDR1 SQVTM and CDR2 ANQGSEA. CDR3 loop: CSAQPSGEDTQYF. The CDR3 DNA is TGCAGCGCCCAGCCGAGCGGTGAAGATACGCAGTATTTT.

This chain links TRBV4-1 with TRBJ2-1; 12 bases fit TRBD2. The CDR3 length is 15 residues. Trimming cost V 4 bases and J 4 bases; bases outside gene matches: 2. Germline V lookup: CDR1 MGHRA, CDR2 YSYEKL. This CDR3 reads CASSPTSGGYNEQFF. As DNA, the CDR3 is TGCGCCAGCAGCCCCACTAGCGGGGGGTACAATGAGCAGTTCTTC.

The chain is built from TRBV5-1 and TRBJ2-1; D is ambiguous. V was cut by 0 bases and J by 0 bases, with 10 bases left in between. This CDR3 has 16 residues. Germline CDR1 SGHRS, CDR2 YFSETQ. CDR3 amino acids: CASSLVGLSSYNEQFF. DNA of the CDR3: TGCGCCAGCAGCTTGGTTGGGCTTAGCTCCTACAATGAGCAGTTCTTC.

The J gene is TRBJ2-7, the V gene TRBV30; 12 bases agree with TRBD2. Germline loops: CDR1 GTSNPN, CDR2 SVGIG (reference sequence). Trimming at V came to 1 base and at J to 2 bases, leaving 0 bases not matched to a gene. The CDR3 is made up of 14 amino acids. CDR3 amino acids: CAWSGTSGAYEQYF. The CDR3 bases are TGTGCCTGGAGTGGGACTAGCGGGGCCTACGAGCAGTACTTC.

This sequence joins TRBV29-1 and TRBJ1-2; D call uncertain. CDR3 length: 10 residues. Germline lookup yields CDR1 SQVTM and CDR2 ANQGSEA. V dropped 4 bases and J dropped 6 bases, with 6 bases sitting between them. As DNA, the CDR3 is TGCAGCGTTGCCGGTGATGGCTACACCTTC. Translated, it gives CSVAGDGYTF.

The genes are TRBV6-5 and TRBJ2-7; possibly TRBD1 for D (6 bases). Between the trimmed V and J ends, which lost 6 bases and 4 bases, there was a span of 13 bases. From germline, CDR1 is MNHEY and CDR2 SVGAGI. This CDR3 is 13 amino acids long. CDR3 in DNA: TGTGCCAGCAGGGGGACATTGTCGTACGAGCAGTACTTC. Protein: CASRGTLSYEQYF.

The chain uses TRBV5-1 and TRBJ1-4, with D possibly matching TRBD1 (5 bases). This CDR3 has 14 amino acids. Trimming left V 3 bases short and J 1 base short, with 7 bases between. Per germline, CDR1 SGHRS and CDR2 YFSETQ. Here the CDR3 reads CASSWGETNEKLFF. CDR3 DNA sequence: TGCGCCAGCAGCTGGGGGGAAACTAATGAAAAACTGTTTTTT.

This chain links TRBV7-9 with TRBJ2-7, with 8 bases aligning to TRBD2. The CDR3 covers 14 residues. The V gene's germline CDR1 is SEHNR and CDR2 FQNEAQ (reference sequence). Trimming took 5 bases from V and 10 from J; bases not matched to a gene: 13. CDR3 DNA sequence: TGTGCCAGCAGCGCCACCGGGGGGGACGGTCAACAGTACTTC. Residues: CASSATGGDGQQYF.

The table lists this clone with a count of one. This sequence joins TRBV4-1 and TRBJ1-6; the D is unclear. This CDR3 contains 13 residues. V lost 3 bases to trimming and J lost 6 bases, with 6 bases between them. The germline V gene encodes CDR1 MGHRA and CDR2 YSYEKL. The CDR3 DNA follows: TGCGCCAGCAGCCACTCCCCTAATTCACCCCTCCACTTT. This sequence encodes CASSHSPNSPLHF.

The rearrangement links TRBV13 to TRBJ2-7; the D is unclear. V lost 0 bases and J lost 0, with 12 bases in between. Germline CDR1 is PRHDT and CDR2 is FYEKMQ (reference sequence). The CDR3 runs 16 residues. CDR3 DNA: TGTGCCAGCAGCTTAGGGGTGGGCACAACCTCCTACGAGCAGTACTTC. It codes for CASSLGVGTTSYEQYF. Drawing the rest from reference TRBV13 and TRBJ2-7, the complete variable domain is AAGVIQSPRHLIKEKRETATLKCYPIPRHDTVYWYQQGPGQDPQFLISFYEKMQSDKGSIPDRFSAQQFSDYHSELNMSSLELGDSALYFCASSLGVGTTSYEQYFGPGTRLTVT.

This chain uses TRBV7-8 with TRBJ2-5; 11 nucleotides align to TRBD2. The germline CDR1 and CDR2 sequences are SGHVS and FQNEAQ. The ends lost 7 bases at V and 5 bases at J; junction bases unmatched: 9. The CDR3 is 15 residues long. The CDR3 protein is CASNIVTSGVETQYF. The CDR3 DNA reads as TGTGCCAGCAACATCGTGACTAGCGGGGTTGAGACCCAGTACTTC. Variable domain in full (rest from reference TRBV7-8 and TRBJ2-5): GAGVSQSPRYKVAKRGQDVALRCDPISGHVSLFWYQQALGQGPEFLTYFQNEAQLDKSGLPSDRFFAERPEGSVSTLKIQRTQQEDSAVYLCASNIVTSGVETQYFGPGTRLLVL.

The chain uses TRBV11-2 and TRBJ1-2, with 7 positions matching TRBD1. V lost 2 bases, J lost 5 bases, and 5 bases stayed unmatched. Germline V gene sequence: CDR1 SGHAT, CDR2 FQNNGV. The CDR3 loop spans 14 amino acids. The CDR3 DNA reads as TGTGCCAGCAGCTTACTCGGGACAGATTATGGCTACACCTTC. This sequence encodes CASSLLGTDYGYTF.

This chain uses TRBV18 with TRBJ2-5; 7 nucleotides line up with TRBD1. The trim removed 5 bases at V and 1 base at J, leaving 10 bases unmatched. CDR1 KGHSH and CDR2 LQKENI come from the germline V gene. The CDR3 extends over 16 amino acids. Here the CDR3 reads CASSNNRGTSQETQYF. For the CDR3, the DNA is TGTGCCAGCTCAAACAACAGGGGTACAAGCCAAGAGACCCAGTACTTC. Based on the CDR3 plus reference TRBV18 and TRBJ2-5, the full variable domain is NAGVMQNPRHLVRRRGQEARLRCSPMKGHSHVYWYRQLPEEGLKFMVYLQKENIIDESGMPKERFSAEFPKEGPSILRIQQVVRGDSAAYFCASSNNRGTSQETQYFGPGTRLLVL.